The entry below gives a single T cell receptor (beta chain) sequence along with its context. The data stem from a study of T-cell reconstitution after alpha-beta-depleted transplantation in children. Preparation of the TCRbeta library used unique molecular identifiers. TCRdb re-called the PCR reads with MiXCR, one entry per CDR3 protein. The table lists 250,000 to 350,000 distinct CDR3 sequences, approximately 20% of them singletons, with 9.5% to 13% in the top ten. Trimming at V came to 7 bases and at J to 4 bases, leaving 12 bases not matched to a gene. Germline values: CDR1 SEHNR, CDR2 FQNEAQ (reference sequence). This CDR3 region has 16 residues.

The source was PBMCs, mostly from graft donor cells, collected 180 days after TCRalphabeta/CD19-depleted stem cell transplant. The source is a male patient aged 5 to 17 who had a stem cell transplant for acute lymphoblastic leukemia, so the T cells may come from the graft donor. This rearrangement joins TRBV7-9 to TRBJ2-1, with TRBD1 matching 8 bases. The CDR3 DNA reads as TGTGCCAGCACTGCTGAACCGGGACAGGTGTACAATGAGCAGTTCTTC. This sequence encodes CASTAEPGQVYNEQFF.